The T cell receptor beta chain described here comes from a study of technical replicates of blood from a few donors. CDR1 and CDR2 from the germline V gene are SGHDT and YYEEEE. V lost 2 bases, J lost 11 bases, and 14 bases stayed unmatched. The CDR3 has 15 residues. TCRdb's copy holds only in-frame clones and misses some; the assay was immunoSEQ multiplex PCR. Among 95,000 to 100,000 clones listed, 96% were seen once. The rearrangement joins TRBV5-6 to TRBJ2-5; 8 positions agree with TRBD2. This clonotype was sampled from a human donor in good health. Input material: T cells isolated from PBMCs. CDR3 protein: CASSFTAGGKGEQYF. The CDR3 DNA follows: TGTGCCAGCAGCTTCACGGCGGGAGGTAAGGGAGAGCAGTACTTC.